This T cell receptor (beta chain) originates from a study of blood T cell repertoires in COVID-19. The wider study: Both acute and convalescent COVID-19 samples were obtained from the United States, Italy and Spain.

Within the 2 weeks before study entry, each person in the exposed group met a COVID-19 case. Produced via immunoSEQ multiplex PCR; TCRdb's table is partial and in-frame only. The table has 180,000 or so clones, 80% seen once. CDR1 and CDR2 from the germline V gene are MNHEY and SMNVEV (reference sequence). The junction had 8 bases not matched to a gene; V was cut back by 0 bases and J by 4 bases. This CDR3 is 17 amino acids long. The chain links TRBV27 to TRBJ2-2; 7 positions match TRBD1. The sequence was collected from a man aged 55-75 years who had been exposed to COVID-19. The sample consisted of PBMCs or T cells enriched from blood (not recorded which). CDR3 protein: CASSLSRQGAGTGELFF. The CDR3 DNA is TGTGCCAGCAGTTTATCCCGACAGGGCGCGGGCACCGGGGAGCTGTTTTTT.